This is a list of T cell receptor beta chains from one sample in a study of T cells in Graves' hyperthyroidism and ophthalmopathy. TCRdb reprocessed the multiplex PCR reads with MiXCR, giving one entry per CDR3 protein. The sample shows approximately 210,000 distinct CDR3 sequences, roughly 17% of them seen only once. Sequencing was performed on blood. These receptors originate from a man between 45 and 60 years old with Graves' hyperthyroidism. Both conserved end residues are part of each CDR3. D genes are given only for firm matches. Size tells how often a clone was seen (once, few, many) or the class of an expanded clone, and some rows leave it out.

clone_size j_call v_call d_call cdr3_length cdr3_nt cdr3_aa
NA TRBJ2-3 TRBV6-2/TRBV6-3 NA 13 TGTGCCAGCAGAACTCCCCCCGGGGATACGCAGTATTTT CASRTPPGDTQYF
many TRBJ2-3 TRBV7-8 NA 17 TGTGCCAGCAGCTTAGTAATGCTAGTTAGCGACACAGATACGCAGTATTTT CASSLVMLVSDTDTQYF
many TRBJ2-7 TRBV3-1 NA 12 TGTGCCAGCGCACAGGGAGGCTACGAGCAGTACTTC CASAQGGYEQYF
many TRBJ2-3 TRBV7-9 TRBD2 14 TGTGCCAGCGGCGGGGGGGAAGTCACAGATACGCAGTATTTT CASGGGEVTDTQYF
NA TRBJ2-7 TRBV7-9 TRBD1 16 TGTGCCAGCAGCCCAGGACGAGGACAGGGAAGGCACGAGCAGTACTTC CASSPGRGQGRHEQYF
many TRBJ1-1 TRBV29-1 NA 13 TGCAGCGTAAACAGGGAGTTGAACACTGAAGCTTTCTTT CSVNRELNTEAFF
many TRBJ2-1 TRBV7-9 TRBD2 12 TGTGCCAGTGGGACTAGCGGGAATGAGCAGTTCTTC CASGTSGNEQFF
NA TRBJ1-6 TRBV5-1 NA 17 TGCGCCAGCAGCTTCACGGACGCCTCCCCTTGGAATTCACCCCTCCACTTT CASSFTDASPWNSPLHF
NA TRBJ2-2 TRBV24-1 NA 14 TGTGCCAGCAGTTTGACCGTGAACACCGGGGAGCTGTTTTTT CASSLTVNTGELFF
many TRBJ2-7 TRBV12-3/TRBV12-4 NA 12 TGTGCCAGCACAAAAAAGGGGCGCGAGCAGTACTTC CASTKKGREQYF
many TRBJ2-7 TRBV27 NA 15 TGTGCCAGCAGCCCGTTTGGCGGAAATACCTACGAGCAGTACTTC CASSPFGGNTYEQYF
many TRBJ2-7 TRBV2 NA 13 TGTGCCAGCAGTGAAAGGGGGTACTACGAGCAGTACTTC CASSERGYYEQYF
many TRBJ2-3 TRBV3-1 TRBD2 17 TGTGCCAGCAGCCTCCGAGCGGGGGGCGCTTTTACAGATACGCAGTATTTT CASSLRAGGAFTDTQYF
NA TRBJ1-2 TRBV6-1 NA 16 TGTGCCAGCAGTCTAAACCCCGGGAGGCCAAACTATGGCTACACCTTC CASSLNPGRPNYGYTF
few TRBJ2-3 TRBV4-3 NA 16 TGCGCCAGCAGCCAAGAAGGAGGGGGCGACACAGATACGCAGTATTTT CASSQEGGGDTDTQYF
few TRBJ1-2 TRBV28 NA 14 TGTGCCAGCAGTTTACCCCTCTCCTGGCTTGGCTACACCTTC CASSLPLSWLGYTF
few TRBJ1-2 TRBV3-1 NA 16 TGTGCCAGCAGCCGCACCACAGGGTCGATCGGGTATGGCTACACCTTC CASSRTTGSIGYGYTF
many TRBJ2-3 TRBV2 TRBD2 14 TGTGCCAGCATACTGTGGACTAGAGGAGATACGCAGTATTTT CASILWTRGDTQYF
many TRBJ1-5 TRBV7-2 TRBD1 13 TGTGCCAGCAGCGTCCGACAGGGGCAGCCCCAGCATTTT CASSVRQGQPQHF
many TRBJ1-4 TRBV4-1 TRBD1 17 TGCGCCAGCAGCAGACAGGGGGTAATAGGGGCTAATGAAAAACTGTTTTTT CASSRQGVIGANEKLFF
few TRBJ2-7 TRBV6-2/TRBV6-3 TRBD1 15 TGTGCCAGCAGTTACTCGGGGGACAGGGTGCACGAGCAGTACTTC CASSYSGDRVHEQYF
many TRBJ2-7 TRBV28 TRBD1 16 TGTGCCAGCAGTTCTCCAGGACAGGGGCTATTTTACGAGCAGTACTTC CASSSPGQGLFYEQYF
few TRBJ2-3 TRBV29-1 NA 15 TGCAGCGTTGTAACAGAGAGAGCTAGCACAGATACGCAGTATTTT CSVVTERASTDTQYF
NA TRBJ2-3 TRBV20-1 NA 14 TGCAGTGCCGAGACTGGCGAAAGCACAGATACGCAGTATTTT CSAETGESTDTQYF
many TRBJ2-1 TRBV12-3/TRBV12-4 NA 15 TGTGCCAGCATCCAAGGGGACTCCCCGGGGAATGAGCAGTTCTTC CASIQGDSPGNEQFF
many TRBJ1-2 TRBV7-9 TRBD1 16 TGTGCCAGCAGGCGCCCCCTGACAGGGAGGGACTATGGCTACACCTTC CASRRPLTGRDYGYTF
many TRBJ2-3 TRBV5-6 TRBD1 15 TGTGCCAGCAGCTCCGGACCTCGGACAGGGTCTTTTTGGTATTTT CASSSGPRTGSFWYF
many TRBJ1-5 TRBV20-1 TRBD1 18 TGCAGTGCTAGTGATCCGGCAGGGGGCTTAATTAACAATCAGCCCCAGCATTTT CSASDPAGGLINNQPQHF
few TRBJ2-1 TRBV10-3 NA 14 TGTGCCATCAGTGAGTCAGCCACGGACAATGAGCAGTTCTTC CAISESATDNEQFF
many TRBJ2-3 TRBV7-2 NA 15 TGTGCCAGCAGCTCAGGAGGGCCCAGCACAGATACGCAGTATTTT CASSSGGPSTDTQYF
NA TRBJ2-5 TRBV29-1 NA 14 TGCAGCGTTCATTACCGGGACGACCAAGAGACCCAGTACTTC CSVHYRDDQETQYF
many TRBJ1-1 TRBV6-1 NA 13 TGTGCCAGCAGCACAAGGGAGAACACTGAAGCTTTCTTT CASSTRENTEAFF
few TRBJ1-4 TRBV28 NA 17 TGTGCCAGCAGTTTATATCCGGGGACACCAACTAATGAAAAACTGTTTTTT CASSLYPGTPTNEKLFF
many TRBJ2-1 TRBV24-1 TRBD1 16 TGTGCCACCAGTGCCGCGGGGCAGGGGGCTAACAATGAGCAGTTCTTC CATSAAGQGANNEQFF
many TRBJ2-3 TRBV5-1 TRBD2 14 TGCGCCAGCAGCTTAGCGGGAGGGGAGGATACGCAGTATTTT CASSLAGGEDTQYF
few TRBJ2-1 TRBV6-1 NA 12 TGTGCCAGCAGTGGCAATGGCATTGAGCAGTTCTTC CASSGNGIEQFF
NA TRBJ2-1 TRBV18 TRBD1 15 TGTGCCAGCTCACTAGGGACAGGGGTATACAATGAGCAGTTCTTC CASSLGTGVYNEQFF